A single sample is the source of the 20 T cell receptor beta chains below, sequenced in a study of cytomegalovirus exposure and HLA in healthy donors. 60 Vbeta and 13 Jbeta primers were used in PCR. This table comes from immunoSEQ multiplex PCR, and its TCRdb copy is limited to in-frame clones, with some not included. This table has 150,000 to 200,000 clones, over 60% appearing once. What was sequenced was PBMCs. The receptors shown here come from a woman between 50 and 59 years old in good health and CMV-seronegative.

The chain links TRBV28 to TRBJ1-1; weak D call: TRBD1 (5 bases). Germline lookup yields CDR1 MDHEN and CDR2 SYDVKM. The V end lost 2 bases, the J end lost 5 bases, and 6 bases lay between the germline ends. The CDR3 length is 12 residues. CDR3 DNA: TGTGCCAGCAGTTTACGGGGGACTGAAGCTTTCTTT. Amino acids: CASSLRGTEAFF.

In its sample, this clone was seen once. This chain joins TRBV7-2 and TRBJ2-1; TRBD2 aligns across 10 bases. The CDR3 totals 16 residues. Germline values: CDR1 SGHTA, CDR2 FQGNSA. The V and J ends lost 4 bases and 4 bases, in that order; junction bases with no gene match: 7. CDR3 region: CASSSPSGRRYNEQFF. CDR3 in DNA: TGTGCCAGCAGCTCGCCTAGCGGGAGAAGATACAATGAGCAGTTCTTC.

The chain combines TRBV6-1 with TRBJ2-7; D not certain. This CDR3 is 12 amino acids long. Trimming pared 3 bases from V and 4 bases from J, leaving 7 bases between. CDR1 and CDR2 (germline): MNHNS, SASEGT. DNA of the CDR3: TGTGCCAGCAGTGACGGTAGATACGAGCAGTACTTC. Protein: CASSDGRYEQYF.

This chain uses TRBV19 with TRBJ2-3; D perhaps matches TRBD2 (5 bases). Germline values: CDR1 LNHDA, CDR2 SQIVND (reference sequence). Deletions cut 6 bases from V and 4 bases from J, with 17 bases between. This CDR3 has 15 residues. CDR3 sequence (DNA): TGTGCCAGTAGAGCGGACGGAGGAAGAGCAGATACGCAGTATTTT. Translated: CASRADGGRADTQYF.

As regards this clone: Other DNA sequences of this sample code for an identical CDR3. CDR3 DNA sequence: TGCGCCAGCAGCCAAGTTGCCGGGAACACTGAAGCTTTCTTT. It encodes CASSQVAGNTEAFF. The rearrangement links TRBV4-3 to TRBJ1-1, with D unresolved. CDR3 length: 14 amino acids. CDR1 is LGHNA, CDR2 YSLEER, per germline. Trimming removed 1 base at V and 1 base at J, with 7 bases between.

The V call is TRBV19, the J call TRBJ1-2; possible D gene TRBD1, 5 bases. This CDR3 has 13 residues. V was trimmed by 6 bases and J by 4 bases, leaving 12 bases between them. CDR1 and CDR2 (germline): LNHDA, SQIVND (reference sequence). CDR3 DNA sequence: TGTGCCAGTAGATCCCCGCAGGGCTATGGCTACACCTTC. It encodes CASRSPQGYGYTF.

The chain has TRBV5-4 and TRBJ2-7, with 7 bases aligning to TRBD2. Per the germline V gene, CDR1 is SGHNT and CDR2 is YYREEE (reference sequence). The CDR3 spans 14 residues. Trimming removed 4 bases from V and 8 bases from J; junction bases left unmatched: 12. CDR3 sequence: CASSLADIGDKQYF. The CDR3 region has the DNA TGTGCCAGCAGCCTAGCGGACATTGGTGATAAGCAGTACTTC.

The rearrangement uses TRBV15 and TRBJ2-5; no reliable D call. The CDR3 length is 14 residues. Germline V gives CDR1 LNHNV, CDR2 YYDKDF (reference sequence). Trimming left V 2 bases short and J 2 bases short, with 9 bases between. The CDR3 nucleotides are TGTGCCACCAGCAGACTCACAGCTCAAGAGACCCAGTACTTC. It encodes CATSRLTAQETQYF.

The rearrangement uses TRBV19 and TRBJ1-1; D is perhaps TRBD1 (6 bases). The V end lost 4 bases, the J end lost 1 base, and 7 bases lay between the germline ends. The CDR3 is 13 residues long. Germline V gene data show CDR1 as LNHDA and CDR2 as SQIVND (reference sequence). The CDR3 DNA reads TGTGCCAGTAGTAGGACAGAGAACACTGAAGCTTTCTTT. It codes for CASSRTENTEAFF.

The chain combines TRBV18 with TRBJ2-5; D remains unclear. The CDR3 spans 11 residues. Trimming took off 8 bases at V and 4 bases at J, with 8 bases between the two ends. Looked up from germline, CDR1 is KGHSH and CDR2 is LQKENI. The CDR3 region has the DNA TGTGCCAGCGCCCGGAGAGAGACCCAGTACTTC. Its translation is CASARRETQYF.

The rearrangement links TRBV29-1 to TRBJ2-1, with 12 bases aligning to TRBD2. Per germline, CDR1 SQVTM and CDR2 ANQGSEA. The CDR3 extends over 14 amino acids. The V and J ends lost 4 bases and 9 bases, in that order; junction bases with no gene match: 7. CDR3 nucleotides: TGCAGCGTTGCTAGCGGGGGGGTCATCGGTGAGCAGTTCTTC. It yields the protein CSVASGGVIGEQFF.

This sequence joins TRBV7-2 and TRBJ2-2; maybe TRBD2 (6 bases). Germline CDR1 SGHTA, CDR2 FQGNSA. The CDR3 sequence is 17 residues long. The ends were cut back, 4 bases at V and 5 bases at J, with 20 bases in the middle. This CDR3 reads CASSSLARRGTTGELFF. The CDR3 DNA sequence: TGTGCCAGCAGCTCTCTCGCTCGGAGGGGCACGACCGGGGAGCTGTTTTTT.

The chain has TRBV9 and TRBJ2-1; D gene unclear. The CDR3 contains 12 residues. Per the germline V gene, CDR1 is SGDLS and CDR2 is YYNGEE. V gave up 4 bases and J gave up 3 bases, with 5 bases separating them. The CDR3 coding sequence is TGTGCCAGCAGCTTCGTCTACAATGAGCAGTTCTTC. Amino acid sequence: CASSFVYNEQFF.

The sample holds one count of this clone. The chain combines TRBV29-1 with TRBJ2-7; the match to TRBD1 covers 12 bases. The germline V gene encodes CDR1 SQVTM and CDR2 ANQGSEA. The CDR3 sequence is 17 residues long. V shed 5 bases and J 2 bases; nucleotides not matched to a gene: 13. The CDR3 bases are TGCAGCGTTTCCCAGGGACAGGGGGCTCTTCGTACCTACGAGCAGTACTTC. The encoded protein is CSVSQGQGALRTYEQYF.

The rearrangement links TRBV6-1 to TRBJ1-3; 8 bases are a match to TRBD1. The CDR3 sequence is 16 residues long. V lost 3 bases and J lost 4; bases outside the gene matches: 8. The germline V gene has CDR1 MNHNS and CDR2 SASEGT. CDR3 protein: CASSDRQGKGGNTIYF. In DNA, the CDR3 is TGTGCCAGCAGTGACCGACAGGGGAAGGGAGGAAACACCATATATTTT.

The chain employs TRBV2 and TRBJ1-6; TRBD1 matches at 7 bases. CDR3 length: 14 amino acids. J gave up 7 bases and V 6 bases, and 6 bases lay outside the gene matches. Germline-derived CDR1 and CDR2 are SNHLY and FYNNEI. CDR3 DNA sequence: TGTGCCAGCAGCCGGGACAGACCAAATTCACCCCTCCACTTT. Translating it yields CASSRDRPNSPLHF. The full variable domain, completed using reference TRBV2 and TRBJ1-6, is EPEVTQTPSHQVTQMGQEVILRCVPISNHLYFYWYRQILGQKVEFLVSFYNNEISEKSEIFDDQFSVERPDGSNFTLKIRSTKLEDSAMYFCASSRDRPNSPLHFGNGTRLTVT.

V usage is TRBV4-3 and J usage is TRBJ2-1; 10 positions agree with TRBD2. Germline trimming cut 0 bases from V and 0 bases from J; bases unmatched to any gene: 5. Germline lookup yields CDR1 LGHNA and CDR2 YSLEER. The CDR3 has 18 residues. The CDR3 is CASSQEAAGGPSYNEQFF. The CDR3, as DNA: TGCGCCAGCAGCCAAGAAGCAGCGGGAGGGCCCTCCTACAATGAGCAGTTCTTC.

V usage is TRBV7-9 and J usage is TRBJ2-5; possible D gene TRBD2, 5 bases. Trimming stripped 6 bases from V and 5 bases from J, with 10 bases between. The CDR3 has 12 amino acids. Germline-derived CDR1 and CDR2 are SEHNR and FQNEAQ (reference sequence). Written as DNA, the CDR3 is TGTGCCAGCAGTCGGACTCCGGAGACCCAGTACTTC. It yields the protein CASSRTPETQYF.

The CDR3 sequence is CASSLVGAQPQHF. The CDR3 nucleotides read TGTGCCAGCAGCTTAGTGGGGGCTCAGCCCCAGCATTTT. V usage is TRBV7-2 and J usage is TRBJ1-5, with a possible D match to TRBD1 (6 bases). The CDR3 runs to 13 residues. V shed 1 base and J shed 6 bases, with 7 bases lying between them. Germline V gives CDR1 SGHTA, CDR2 FQGNSA.

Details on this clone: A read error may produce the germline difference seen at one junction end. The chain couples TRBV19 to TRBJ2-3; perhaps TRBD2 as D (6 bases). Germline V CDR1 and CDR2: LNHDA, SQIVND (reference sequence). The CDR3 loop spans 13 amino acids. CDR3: CASRIVAADTQYF. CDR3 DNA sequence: TGTGCCAGTAGGATAGTAGCGGCAGATACGCAGTATTTT.